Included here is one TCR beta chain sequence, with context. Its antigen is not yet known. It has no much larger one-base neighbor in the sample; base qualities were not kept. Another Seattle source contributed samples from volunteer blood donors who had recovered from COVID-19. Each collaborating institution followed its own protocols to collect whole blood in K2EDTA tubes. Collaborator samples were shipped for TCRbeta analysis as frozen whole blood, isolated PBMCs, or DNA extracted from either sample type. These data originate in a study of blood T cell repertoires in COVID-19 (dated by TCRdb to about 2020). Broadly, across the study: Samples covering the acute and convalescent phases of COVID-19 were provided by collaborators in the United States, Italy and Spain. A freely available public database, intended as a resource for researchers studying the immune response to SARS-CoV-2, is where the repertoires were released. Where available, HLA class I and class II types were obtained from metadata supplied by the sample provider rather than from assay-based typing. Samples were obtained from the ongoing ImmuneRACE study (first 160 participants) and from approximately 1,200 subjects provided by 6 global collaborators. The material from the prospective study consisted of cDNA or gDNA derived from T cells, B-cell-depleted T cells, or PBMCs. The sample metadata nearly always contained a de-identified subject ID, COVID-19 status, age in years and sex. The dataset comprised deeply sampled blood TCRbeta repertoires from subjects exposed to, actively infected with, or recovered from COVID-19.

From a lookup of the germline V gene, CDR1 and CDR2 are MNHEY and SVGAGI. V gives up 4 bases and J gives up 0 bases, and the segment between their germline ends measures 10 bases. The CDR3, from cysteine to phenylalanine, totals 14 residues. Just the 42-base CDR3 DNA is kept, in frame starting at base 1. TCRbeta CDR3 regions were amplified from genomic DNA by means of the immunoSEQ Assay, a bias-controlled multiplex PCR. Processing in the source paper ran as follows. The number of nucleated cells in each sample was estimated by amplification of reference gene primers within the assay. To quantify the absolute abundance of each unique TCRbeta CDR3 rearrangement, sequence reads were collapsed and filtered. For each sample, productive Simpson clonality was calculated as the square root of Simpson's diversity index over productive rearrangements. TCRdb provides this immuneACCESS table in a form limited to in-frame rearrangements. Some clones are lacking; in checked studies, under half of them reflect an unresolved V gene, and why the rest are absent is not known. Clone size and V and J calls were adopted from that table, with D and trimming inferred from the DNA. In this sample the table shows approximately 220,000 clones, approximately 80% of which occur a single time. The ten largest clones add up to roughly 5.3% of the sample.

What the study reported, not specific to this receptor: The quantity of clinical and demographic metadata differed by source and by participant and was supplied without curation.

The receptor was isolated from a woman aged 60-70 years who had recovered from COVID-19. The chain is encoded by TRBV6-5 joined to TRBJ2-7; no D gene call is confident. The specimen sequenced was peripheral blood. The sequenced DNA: TGTGCCAGCAGTTCTATTATGGTCTCCTACGAGCAGTACTTC. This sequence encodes CASSSIMVSYEQYF.